The 15 T cell receptor beta chains reported below all come from one sample, sequenced in a study of blood T cells in healthy people across ages. Alongside a J-beta primer mix, a sample-barcoded 5' primer served in a second PCR lasting 7 to 11 cycles. TCRdb itself ran the 5' RACE reads through MiXCR, one entry per CDR3 protein. There are approximately 1.5 million distinct CDR3 sequences in the sample; 34% occur only once, and around 11% lies in the top ten. The sample was blood. These receptor sequences come from a woman younger than 45 in good health.

This clonotype has just a few counts. This chain uses TRBV6-6 with TRBJ2-3, with 9 bases lining up with TRBD2. CDR3 length equals 12 residues. Per germline, CDR1 MNHNY and CDR2 SVGAGI (reference sequence). V lost 9 bases to trimming and J lost 4 bases; unmatched junction nucleotides: 2. The CDR3 DNA follows: TGTGCCAGTGCGGGGGGGGCAGATACGCAGTATTTT. Translation gives CASAGGADTQYF.

This rearrangement joins TRBV5-6 to TRBJ1-4; D is undetermined. The CDR3 runs 16 residues. Germline V gives CDR1 SGHDT, CDR2 YYEEEE. Trimming stripped 0 bases from V and 0 bases from J, with 9 bases between. The CDR3 loop reads CASSLVSSTTNEKLFF. CDR3 nucleotides: TGTGCCAGCAGCTTGGTCTCTTCTACAACTAATGAAAAACTGTTTTTT.

The V gene is TRBV2, the J gene TRBJ1-2, with 10 positions matching TRBD1. The CDR3 has 14 residues. Germline lookup yields CDR1 SNHLY and CDR2 FYNNEI. Trimming took 8 bases from V and 10 from J; bases not matched to a gene: 13. CDR3 coding DNA: TGTGCCAGCGGGAAGGACAGGGGGTATCAGGACTACACCTTC. The encoded protein is CASGKDRGYQDYTF.

This clonotype was counted at least ten times. This chain connects TRBV4-2 to TRBJ2-3, with 7 bases that match TRBD2. The J segment lost 4 bases and the V segment lost 1 base, leaving 5 bases of the junction unmatched. The CDR3 is 15 residues long. The germline CDR1 and CDR2 sequences are LGHNA and YNFKEQ. CDR3 DNA sequence: TGTGCCAGCAGCCAAGCCAAGGCGGGGGCAGATACGCAGTATTTT. It codes for CASSQAKAGADTQYF.

This clonotype was seen ten or more times. The chain is built from TRBV12-3 or TRBV12-4 and TRBJ2-5, with D maybe TRBD1 (5 bases). The length of the CDR3 is 15 residues. The V end was cut by 5 bases, the J end by 1 base, with 14 bases between. The chain's CDR3 is CASSRSRQIQETQYF. For the CDR3, the DNA is TGTGCCAGCAGTCGTTCCCGACAGATCCAAGAGACCCAGTACTTC.

This chain joins TRBV24-1 and TRBJ2-7; D is uncertain. V gave up 5 bases and J gave up 5 bases, with 18 bases separating them. The CDR3 covers 15 residues. CDR1 KGHDR and CDR2 SFDVKD come from the germline V gene. The DNA of the CDR3 is TGTGCCACCAGTGCCTCCCCAGGACGGGCGGACGAGCAGTACTTC. This codes for CATSASPGRADEQYF.

A few counts support this clonotype. This chain uses TRBV10-3 with TRBJ1-2; a weak D match, TRBD1 (6 bases). The germline CDR1 and CDR2 sequences are ENHRY and SYGVKD. CDR3 length equals 14 residues. V lost 11 bases to trimming and J lost 4 bases, with 20 bases between them. The CDR3 region is CASKGVKGSYGYTF. The CDR3 coding sequence is TGTGCCTCTAAGGGGGTAAAGGGTTCCTATGGCTACACCTTC.

CDR3 bases: TGTGCCAGCAGCCAAGAAACTCGAGGTGAGGCGCAGTATTTT. Translating gives CASSQETRGEAQYF. V and J are TRBV3-1 and TRBJ2-3; no reliable D call. Germline CDR1 reads LGHDT; CDR2 reads YNNKEL (reference sequence). CDR3 length: 14 residues. V was shortened by 0 bases and J by 10 bases, with 14 bases between the two germline ends.

The rearrangement joins TRBV20-1 to TRBJ2-3; 10 bases match TRBD2. Germline V CDR1 and CDR2: DFQATT, SNEGSKA (reference sequence). This CDR3 spans 14 amino acids. V shed 6 bases and J 5 bases; nucleotides not matched to a gene: 8. The CDR3 sequence is CSATSGRAVDTQYF. In DNA, the CDR3 is TGCAGTGCAACCAGCGGGAGGGCGGTAGATACGCAGTATTTT.

The rearrangement uses TRBV5-8 and TRBJ2-1; 15 positions match TRBD2. From germline, CDR1 is SGHTS and CDR2 YDEGEE. The ends lost 0 bases at V and 10 bases at J; junction bases unmatched: 2. The length of the CDR3 is 15 residues. The CDR3 spells CASSLAGTSGGEQFF. The CDR3 nucleotides are TGTGCCAGCAGCTTGGCCGGGACTAGCGGGGGGGAGCAGTTCTTC.

In this sample, this clonotype turned up a few times. The chain recombines TRBV3-1 with TRBJ2-3, with 14 nucleotides matching TRBD2. Germline V lookup: CDR1 LGHDT, CDR2 YNNKEL (reference sequence). This CDR3 contains 19 residues. Trimming took 0 bases from V and 0 from J; bases not matched to a gene: 5. Written as DNA, the CDR3 is TGTGCCAGCAGCCAAGATTGGACTAGCGGGGGGCCTAGCACAGATACGCAGTATTTT. It specifies CASSQDWTSGGPSTDTQYF.

This clonotype occurred a few times. This chain links TRBV6-1 with TRBJ1-2; TRBD1 agrees at 7 bases. This CDR3 has 13 residues. With 9 bases clipped from V and 3 bases from J, the junction kept 7 bases outside the gene matches. CDR1 is MNHNS and CDR2 is SASEGT in the germline V gene. The CDR3 loop reads CASAGTAYYGYTF. The CDR3 region has the DNA TGTGCCAGTGCCGGGACAGCCTACTATGGCTACACCTTC.

This clonotype was picked up many times. The chain links TRBV27 to TRBJ2-7, with 8 bases aligning to TRBD2. The length of the CDR3 is 15 residues. V was clipped by 5 bases and J by 1 base; unmatched bases: 7. Germline V gene data show CDR1 as MNHEY and CDR2 as SMNVEV (reference sequence). The CDR3 protein is CASSPQTGGSYEQYF. The CDR3 nucleotides read TGTGCCAGCAGTCCCCAGACGGGGGGGTCCTACGAGCAGTACTTC.

In its sample, this clonotype was seen many times. The CDR3, as DNA: TGCAGCGCCCGACGGGAAAATTACGAGCAGTACTTC. This codes for CSARRENYEQYF. This sequence joins TRBV29-1 and TRBJ2-7; a weak D match, TRBD2 (5 bases). The CDR3 contains 12 residues. The germline V gene has CDR1 SQVTM and CDR2 ANQGSEA. V lost 7 bases and J 4 bases, leaving 14 bases between the germline ends.

This clonotype turned up a few times. This chain joins TRBV13 and TRBJ1-5, with 8 bases that match TRBD1. Germline trimming cut 0 bases from V and 5 bases from J; bases unmatched to any gene: 3. The CDR3 totals 15 residues. Looked up from germline, CDR1 is PRHDT and CDR2 is FYEKMQ (reference sequence). This chain's CDR3 is CASSLGPGGDQPQHF. CDR3 bases: TGTGCCAGCAGCTTAGGCCCAGGGGGCGATCAGCCCCAGCATTTT.